This T cell receptor (beta chain) was documented in a study of patients and donors after allogeneic stem cell transplantation. In TCRdb, the RT-PCR reads were re-called with MiXCR into one record per CDR3 protein. The repertoire holds 800,000 to 1,000,000 distinct CDR3 sequences, roughly 17% seen once, with about 6% in the top ten. CDR1 and CDR2 from the germline V gene are MNHEY and SMNVEV (reference sequence). This CDR3 has 15 amino acids. V was clipped by 2 bases and J by 1 base; unmatched bases: 3. This sequence joins TRBV27 and TRBJ2-3, with 7 bases identical to TRBD2. The sample comprised blood, either unsorted or a sorted T cell fraction (not recorded which). The clonotype was recovered from a human donor who was either an allogeneic HSCT recipient or a stem cell or donor lymphocyte infusion donor (not recorded which). It is not recorded whose cells these are; they may come from a transplant donor. This CDR3 reads CASSLRGDGTDTQYF. The CDR3 region has the DNA TGTGCCAGCAGTTTACGGGGGGATGGCACAGATACGCAGTATTTT.